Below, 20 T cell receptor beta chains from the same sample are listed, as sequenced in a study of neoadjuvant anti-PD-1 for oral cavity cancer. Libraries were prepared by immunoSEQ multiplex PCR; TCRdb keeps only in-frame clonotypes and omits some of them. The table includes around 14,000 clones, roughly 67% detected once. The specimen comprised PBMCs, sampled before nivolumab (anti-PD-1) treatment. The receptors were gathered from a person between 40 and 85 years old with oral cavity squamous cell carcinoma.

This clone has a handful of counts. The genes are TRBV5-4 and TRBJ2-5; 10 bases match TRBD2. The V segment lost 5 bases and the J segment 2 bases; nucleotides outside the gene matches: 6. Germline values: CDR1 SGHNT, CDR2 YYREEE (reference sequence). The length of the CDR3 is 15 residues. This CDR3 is CASSRVAGGQETQYF. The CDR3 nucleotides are TGTGCCAGCAGTAGAGTAGCGGGGGGTCAAGAGACCCAGTACTTC.

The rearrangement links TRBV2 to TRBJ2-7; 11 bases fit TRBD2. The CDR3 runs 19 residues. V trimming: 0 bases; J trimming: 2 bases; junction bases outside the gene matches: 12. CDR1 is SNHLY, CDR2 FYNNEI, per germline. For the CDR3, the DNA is TGTGCCAGCAGTGAAGCGCTTCGTACTAGCGGGAGTGCCCCCTACGAGCAGTACTTC. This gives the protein CASSEALRTSGSAPYEQYF.

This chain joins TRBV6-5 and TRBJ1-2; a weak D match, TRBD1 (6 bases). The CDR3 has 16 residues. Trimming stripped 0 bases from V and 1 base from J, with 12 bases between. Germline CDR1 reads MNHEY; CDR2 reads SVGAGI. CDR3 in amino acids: CASSYSRLDSNYGYTF. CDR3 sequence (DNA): TGTGCCAGCAGTTACTCGAGATTGGACAGTAACTATGGCTACACCTTC.

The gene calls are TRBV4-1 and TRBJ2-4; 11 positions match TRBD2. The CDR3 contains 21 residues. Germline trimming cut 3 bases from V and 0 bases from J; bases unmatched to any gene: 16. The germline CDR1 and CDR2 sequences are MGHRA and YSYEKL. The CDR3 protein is CASSHWTGGLAGMLAKNIQYF. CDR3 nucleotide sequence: TGCGCCAGCAGCCACTGGACAGGAGGACTAGCGGGCATGCTAGCCAAAAACATTCAGTACTTC.

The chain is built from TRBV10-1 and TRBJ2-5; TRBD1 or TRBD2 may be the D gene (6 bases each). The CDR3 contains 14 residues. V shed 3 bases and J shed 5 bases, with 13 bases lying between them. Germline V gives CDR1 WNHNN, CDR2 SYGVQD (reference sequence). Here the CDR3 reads CASSDAGRGETQYF. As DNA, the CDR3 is TGCGCCAGCAGTGATGCGGGAAGGGGGGAGACCCAGTACTTC.

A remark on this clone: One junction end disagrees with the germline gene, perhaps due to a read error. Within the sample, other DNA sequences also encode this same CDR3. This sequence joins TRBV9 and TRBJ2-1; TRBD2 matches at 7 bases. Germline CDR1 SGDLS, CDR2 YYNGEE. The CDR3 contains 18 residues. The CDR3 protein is CASSVEVDTGGIYNEQFF. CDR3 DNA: TGTGCCAGCAGCGTAGAGGTTGATACGGGAGGTATCTACAATGAGCAATTCTTC.

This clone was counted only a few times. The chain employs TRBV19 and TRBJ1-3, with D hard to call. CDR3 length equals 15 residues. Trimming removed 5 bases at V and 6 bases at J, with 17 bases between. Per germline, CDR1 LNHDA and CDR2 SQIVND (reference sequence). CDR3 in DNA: TGTGCCAGTAGTTCACACGTTCAGCCTGCAAACACCATATATTTT. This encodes CASSSHVQPANTIYF.

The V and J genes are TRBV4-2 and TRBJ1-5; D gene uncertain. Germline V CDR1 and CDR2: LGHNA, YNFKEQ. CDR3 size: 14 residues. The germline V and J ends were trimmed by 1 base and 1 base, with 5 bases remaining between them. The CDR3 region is CASSQGDSNQPQHF. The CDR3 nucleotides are TGTGCCAGCAGCCAAGGAGACAGCAATCAGCCCCAGCATTTT.

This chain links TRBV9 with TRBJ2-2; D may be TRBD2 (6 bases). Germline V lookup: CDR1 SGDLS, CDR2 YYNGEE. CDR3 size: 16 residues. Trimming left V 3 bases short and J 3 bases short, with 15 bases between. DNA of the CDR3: TGTGCCAGCAGCGCGGTTCAGGGACTCCACACCGGGGAGCTGTTTTTT. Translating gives CASSAVQGLHTGELFF.

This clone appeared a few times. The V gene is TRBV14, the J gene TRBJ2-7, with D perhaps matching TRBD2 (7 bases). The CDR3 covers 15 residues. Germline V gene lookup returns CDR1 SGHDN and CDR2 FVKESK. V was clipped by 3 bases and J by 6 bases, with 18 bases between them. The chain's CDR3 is CASSHRRGGTAEQYF. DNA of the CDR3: TGTGCCAGCAGCCATAGGAGGGGGGGGACCGCCGAGCAGTACTTC. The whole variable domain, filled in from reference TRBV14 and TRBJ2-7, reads EAGVTQFPSHSVIEKGQTVTLRCDPISGHDNLYWYRRVMGKEIKFLLHFVKESKQDESGMPNNRFLAERTGGTYSTLKVQPAELEDSGVYFCASSHRRGGTAEQYFGPGTRLTVT.

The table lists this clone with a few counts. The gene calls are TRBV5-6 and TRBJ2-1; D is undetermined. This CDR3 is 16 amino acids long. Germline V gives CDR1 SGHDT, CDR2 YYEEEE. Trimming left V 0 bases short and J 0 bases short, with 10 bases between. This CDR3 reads CASSLEGDVSYNEQFF. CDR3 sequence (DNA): TGTGCCAGCAGCTTGGAAGGCGACGTCTCCTACAATGAGCAGTTCTTC.

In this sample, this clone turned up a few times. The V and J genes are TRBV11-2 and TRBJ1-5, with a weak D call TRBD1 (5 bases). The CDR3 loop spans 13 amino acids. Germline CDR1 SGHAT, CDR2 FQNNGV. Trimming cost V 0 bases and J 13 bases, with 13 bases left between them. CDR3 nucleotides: TGTGCCAGCAGCTTAGATAGGGACCGCCAGCAGCATTTT. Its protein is CASSLDRDRQQHF.

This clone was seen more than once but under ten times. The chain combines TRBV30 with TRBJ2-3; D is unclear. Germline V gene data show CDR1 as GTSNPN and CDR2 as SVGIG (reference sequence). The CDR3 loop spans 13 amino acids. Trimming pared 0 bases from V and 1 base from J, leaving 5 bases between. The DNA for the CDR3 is TGTGCCTGGAGTGTTCACCGCACAGATACGCAGTATTTT. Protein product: CAWSVHRTDTQYF.

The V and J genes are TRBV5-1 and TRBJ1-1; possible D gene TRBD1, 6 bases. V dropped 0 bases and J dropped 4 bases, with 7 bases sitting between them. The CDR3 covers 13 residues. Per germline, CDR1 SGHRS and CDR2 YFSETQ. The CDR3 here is CASSLAGATEAFF. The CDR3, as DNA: TGCGCCAGCAGCTTGGCGGGGGCCACTGAAGCTTTCTTT.

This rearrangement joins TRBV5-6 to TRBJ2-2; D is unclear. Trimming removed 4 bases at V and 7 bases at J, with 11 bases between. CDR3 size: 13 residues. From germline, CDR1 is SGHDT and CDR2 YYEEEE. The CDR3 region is CASSPGRFGELFF. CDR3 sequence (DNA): TGTGCCAGCAGCCCTGGCAGGTTCGGGGAGCTGTTTTTT.

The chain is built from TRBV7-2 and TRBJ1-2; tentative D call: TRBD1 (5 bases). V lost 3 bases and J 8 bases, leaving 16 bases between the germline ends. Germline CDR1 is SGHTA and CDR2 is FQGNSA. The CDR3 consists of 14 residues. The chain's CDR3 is CASSFGRGSEGYTF. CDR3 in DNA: TGTGCCAGCAGCTTTGGGAGGGGAAGTGAAGGCTACACCTTC.

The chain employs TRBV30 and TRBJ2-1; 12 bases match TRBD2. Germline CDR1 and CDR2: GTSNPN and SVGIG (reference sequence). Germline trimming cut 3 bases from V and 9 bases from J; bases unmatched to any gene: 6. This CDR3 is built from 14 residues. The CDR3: CAWSLAGGGVEQFF. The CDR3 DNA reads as TGTGCCTGGAGCCTAGCGGGAGGGGGGGTTGAGCAGTTCTTC.

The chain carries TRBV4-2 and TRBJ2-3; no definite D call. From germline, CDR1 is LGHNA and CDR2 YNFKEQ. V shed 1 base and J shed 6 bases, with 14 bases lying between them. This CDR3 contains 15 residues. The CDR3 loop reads CASSQGNDPRDTQYF. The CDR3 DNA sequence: TGTGCCAGCAGCCAAGGTAACGACCCACGGGATACGCAGTATTTT.

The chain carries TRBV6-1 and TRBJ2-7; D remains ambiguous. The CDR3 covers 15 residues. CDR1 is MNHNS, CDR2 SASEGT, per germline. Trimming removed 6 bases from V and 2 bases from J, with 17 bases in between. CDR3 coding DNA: TGTGCCAGCAGCCTTACTTTGAGACTCGCCTACGAGCAGTACTTC. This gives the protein CASSLTLRLAYEQYF.

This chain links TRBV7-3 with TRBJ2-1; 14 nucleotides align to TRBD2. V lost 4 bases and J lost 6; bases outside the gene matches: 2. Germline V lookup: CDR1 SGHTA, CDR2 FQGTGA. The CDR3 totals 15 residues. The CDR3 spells CASSSGLAGVNEQFF. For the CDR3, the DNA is TGTGCCAGCAGCTCGGGACTAGCGGGAGTCAATGAGCAGTTCTTC. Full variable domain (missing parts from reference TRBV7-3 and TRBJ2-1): GAGVSQTPSNKVTEKGKYVELRCDPISGHTALYWYRQSLGQGPEFLIYFQGTGAADDSGLPNDRFFAVRPEGSVSTLKIQRTERGDSAVYLCASSSGLAGVNEQFFGPGTRLTVL.